The rows below give T cell receptor beta chains drawn from one sample of a study of cytomegalovirus exposure and HLA in healthy donors. Measured with immunoSEQ multiplex PCR; TCRdb has only the in-frame clones, and not every one. The sample contains over 110,000 clones, roughly 86% of which appear only once. The sample taken for sequencing was PBMCs. These receptors came from a man aged 18 to 29 in good health and CMV-seropositive. Each CDR3 is given with its conserved first and last residue. Fields, in order: CDR3 length, D gene, J gene, V gene, clone size, CDR3 protein, CDR3 DNA. The D gene is left open where the match is weak. Size values are once, few and many counts, or a class for expanded clones, and some rows have none.

15,.,TRBJ1-2,TRBV30,.,CAWSLRNREVYGYTF,TGTGCCTGGAGTCTCCGGAACAGGGAAGTCTATGGCTACACCTTC
13,TRBD2,TRBJ2-7,TRBV9,.,CASSEGTSEEQYF,TGTGCCAGCAGCGAGGGGACTAGCGAGGAGCAGTACTTC
14,.,TRBJ1-5,TRBV10-3,few,CAIREDGGNQPQHF,TGTGCCATCAGAGAGGACGGGGGCAATCAGCCCCAGCATTTT
14,.,TRBJ2-1,TRBV2,.,CASRQVGTYNEQFF,TGTGCCAGCCGACAGGTAGGAACCTACAATGAGCAGTTCTTC
15,TRBD2,TRBJ2-3,TRBV6-1,.,CASSDVAGGTDTQYF,TGTGCCAGCAGTGATGTAGCGGGGGGCACAGATACGCAGTATTTT
10,.,TRBJ1-1,TRBV2,.,CAIHVTEAFF,TGTGCCATCCATGTGACTGAAGCTTTCTTT
18,TRBD1,TRBJ1-1,TRBV2,.,CASRSTGRREKMNTEAFF,TGTGCCAGCAGGTCGACAGGGCGCAGGGAAAAAATGAACACTGAAGCTTTCTTT
15,.,TRBJ2-3,TRBV10-3,.,CAISESLQGADTQYF,TGTGCCATCAGTGAGTCGCTACAGGGAGCAGATACGCAGTATTTT
13,.,TRBJ2-3,TRBV19,.,CASNGGSTDTQYF,TGTGCCAGTAATGGGGGCAGCACAGATACGCAGTATTTT
16,TRBD2,TRBJ2-7,TRBV19,.,CASSIFPGLVKHEQYF,TGTGCCAGTAGTATCTTTCCGGGACTAGTTAAGCACGAGCAGTACTTC
14,.,TRBJ1-2,TRBV5-4,.,CASSWGDVKYGYTF,TGTGCCAGCAGCTGGGGGGACGTCAAGTATGGCTACACCTTC
12,.,TRBJ1-4,TRBV30,once,CAWSVQGVKLFF,TGTGCCTGGAGTGTACAGGGAGTGAAACTGTTTTTT
15,.,TRBJ1-1,TRBV9,.,CASSDQGYANTEAFF,TGTGCCAGCAGCGATCAGGGGTACGCGAACACTGAAGCTTTCTTT
16,TRBD2,TRBJ2-1,TRBV12-5,.,CASGFKGLAVYNEQFF,TGTGCTAGTGGTTTTAAAGGGCTAGCGGTTTACAATGAGCAGTTCTTC
14,TRBD1,TRBJ2-3,TRBV30,.,CAWSRTGNTDTQYF,TGTGCCTGGAGTCGGACAGGGAATACAGATACGCAGTATTTT
15,TRBD1,TRBJ1-5,TRBV18,.,CASSRQGASNQPQHF,TGTGCCAGCTCAAGACAGGGGGCTTCCAATCAGCCCCAGCATTTT
11,.,TRBJ1-2,TRBV20-1,.,CSAGAGFGYTF,TGCAGTGCCGGAGCGGGTTTTGGCTACACCTTC
15,.,TRBJ2-2,TRBV14,.,CASSQDRSYTGELFF,TGTGCCAGCAGCCAAGATCGCAGTTACACCGGGGAGCTGTTTTTT
14,.,TRBJ2-6,TRBV27,.,CASSSRRVANVLTF,TGTGCCAGCAGTTCGAGGCGGGTGGCCAACGTCCTGACTTTC
18,TRBD1,TRBJ1-5,TRBV18,.,CASSPRPQGHSVNQPQHF,TGTGCCAGCTCACCACGGCCACAGGGGCACAGTGTCAATCAGCCCCAGCATTTT
16,.,TRBJ2-3,TRBV18,.,CASSPSPRVGTDTQYF,TGTGCCAGCTCACCCTCCCCCAGGGTGGGCACAGATACGCAGTATTTT
12,TRBD1,TRBJ2-7,TRBV2,.,CASSERTGEQYF,TGTGCCAGCAGTGAAAGGACAGGCGAGCAGTACTTC
19,.,TRBJ2-3,TRBV10-1,.,CASPQGPLLASECTDTQYF,TGCGCCAGCCCCCAGGGCCCTCTCCTGGCTAGCGAATGCACAGATACGCAGTATTTT
16,TRBD2,TRBJ2-7,TRBV14,.,CASSQETSGRSYEQYF,TGTGCCAGCAGCCAAGAGACTAGCGGGAGGTCCTACGAGCAGTACTTC
16,TRBD1,TRBJ1-1,TRBV4-1,.,CASSQGTGGMNTEAFF,TGCGCCAGCAGCCAAGGGACAGGAGGGATGAACACTGAAGCTTTCTTT
16,TRBD2,TRBJ2-7,TRBV11-3,.,CASSSRTSGRAAEQYF,TGTGCCAGCAGCTCCCGGACTAGCGGGAGGGCCGCCGAGCAGTACTTC
17,TRBD2,TRBJ2-7,TRBV5-1,.,CASSLSAGAYLIYEQYF,TGCGCCAGCAGCTTATCAGCGGGAGCCTACCTGATTTACGAGCAGTACTTC
17,TRBD1,TRBJ2-2,TRBV5-1,.,CASSRTSGTGGTGELFF,TGCGCCAGCAGCCGAACATCCGGGACAGGGGGCACCGGGGAGCTGTTTTTT
18,TRBD1,TRBJ2-1,TRBV7-9,.,CASSLPTLKGGVYNEQFF,TGTGCCAGCAGCTTACCTACACTAAAAGGGGGCGTTTACAATGAGCAGTTCTTC
14,.,TRBJ1-5,TRBV28,.,CASSLMGGEQPQHF,TGTGCCAGCAGTTTAATGGGGGGAGAACAGCCCCAGCATTTT
15,.,TRBJ1-1,TRBV11-3,.,CASSLDHNMNTEAFF,TGTGCCAGCAGCTTAGATCACAACATGAACACTGAAGCTTTCTTT
13,.,TRBJ1-5,TRBV28,.,CASTDPGAQPQHF,TGTGCCAGCACCGATCCAGGGGCTCAGCCCCAGCATTTT
17,TRBD1,TRBJ2-2,TRBV4-1,.,CASSQGPGQGNTGELFF,TGCGCCAGCAGCCAAGGACCGGGACAGGGGAACACCGGGGAGCTGTTTTTT
15,TRBD1,TRBJ2-7,TRBV12-5,.,CASGLGTGLKGEQYF,TGTGCTAGTGGCTTAGGGACAGGGCTCAAAGGCGAGCAGTACTTC
17,.,TRBJ2-3,TRBV7-3,.,CASSLAPEPAGADTQYF,TGTGCCAGCAGCTTAGCCCCCGAACCAGCGGGCGCAGATACGCAGTATTTT
14,TRBD2,TRBJ2-5,TRBV2,.,CASSATSAQETQYF,TGTGCCAGCAGTGCGACTAGCGCACAAGAGACCCAGTACTTC
14,TRBD1,TRBJ2-1,TRBV6-5,.,CASSQGTGPRKQFF,TGTGCCAGCAGTCAGGGGACAGGTCCTAGGAAGCAGTTCTTC
17,.,TRBJ1-1,TRBV5-4,once,CASSLGFSRVLDTEAFF,TGTGCCAGCAGCTTGGGTTTTAGTCGGGTTTTGGACACTGAAGCTTTCTTT
19,TRBD1,TRBJ2-6,TRBV2,.,CASSDPQGSSSSGANVLTF,TGTGCCAGCAGTGACCCACAGGGGTCCTCAAGCTCTGGGGCCAACGTCCTGACTTTC
15,.,TRBJ1-4,TRBV6-5,.,CASMRDISTNEKLFF,TGTGCCAGCATGAGGGACATCTCAACTAATGAAAAACTGTTTTTT
12,.,TRBJ1-1,TRBV6-5,.,CASSYMGGEAFF,TGTGCCAGCAGTTACATGGGAGGTGAAGCTTTCTTT
14,.,TRBJ2-1,TRBV9,.,CASSAPGTLDEQFF,TGTGCCAGCAGCGCTCCCGGGACTTTGGATGAGCAGTTCTTC
13,.,TRBJ2-7,TRBV18,.,CASSHSDRYEQYF,TGTGCCAGCTCACACTCGGACAGATACGAGCAGTACTTC
16,TRBD1,TRBJ1-5,TRBV5-6,.,CASSLRRTGYNQPQHF,TGTGCCAGCAGCTTAAGAAGGACAGGGTACAATCAGCCCCAGCATTTT
13,.,TRBJ1-2,TRBV19,.,CASSIVLSYGYTF,TGTGCCAGTAGTATAGTTCTGTCCTATGGCTACACCTTC
12,.,TRBJ1-2,TRBV7-6,.,CASSQGGGGYTF,TGTGCCAGCAGCCAAGGGGGGGGAGGCTACACCTTC
15,.,TRBJ1-3,TRBV9,.,CASSAQGSSGNTIYF,TGTGCCAGCAGCGCACAGGGAAGCTCTGGAAACACCATATATTTT
15,.,TRBJ2-3,TRBV7-6,.,CASSLAFSSTDTQYF,TGTGCCAGCAGCTTAGCGTTTTCGAGCACAGATACGCAGTATTTT
16,TRBD1,TRBJ1-2,TRBV30,.,CAGPRQGAAHNYGYTF,TGTGCCGGCCCGCGACAGGGGGCCGCTCATAACTATGGCTACACCTTC